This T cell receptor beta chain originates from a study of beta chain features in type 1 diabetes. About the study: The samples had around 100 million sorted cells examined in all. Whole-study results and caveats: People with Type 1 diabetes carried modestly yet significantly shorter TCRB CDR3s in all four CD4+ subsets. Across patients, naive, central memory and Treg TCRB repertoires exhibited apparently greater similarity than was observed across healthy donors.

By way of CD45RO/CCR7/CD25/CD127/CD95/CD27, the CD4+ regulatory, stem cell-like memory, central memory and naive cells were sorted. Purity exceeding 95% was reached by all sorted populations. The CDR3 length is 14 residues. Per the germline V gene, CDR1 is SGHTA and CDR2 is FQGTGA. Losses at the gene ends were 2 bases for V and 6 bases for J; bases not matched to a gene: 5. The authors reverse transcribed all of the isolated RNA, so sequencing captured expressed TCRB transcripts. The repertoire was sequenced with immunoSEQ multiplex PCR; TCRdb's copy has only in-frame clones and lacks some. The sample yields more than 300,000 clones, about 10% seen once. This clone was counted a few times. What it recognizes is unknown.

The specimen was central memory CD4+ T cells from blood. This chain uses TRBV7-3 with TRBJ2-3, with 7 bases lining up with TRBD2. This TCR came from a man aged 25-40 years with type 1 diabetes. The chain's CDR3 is CASSLGGSLDTQYF. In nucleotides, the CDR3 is TGTGCCAGCAGCTTAGGCGGGAGCCTGGATACGCAGTATTTT.